Shown below are 8 T cell receptor beta chains from a single sample sequenced in a study of Graves' ophthalmopathy and Graves' hyperthyroidism. For repertoire sequencing, the TCR beta CDR3 regions were amplified from RNA transcripts. Second-round multiplex PCR came after a first-round RT-PCR that employed HTBI primers. TCRdb redid the calling of the multiplex PCR reads with MiXCR, one entry per CDR3 protein. This table has a few hundred thousand distinct CDR3 sequences, roughly a sixth appearing once. Sequences were obtained from peripheral blood. The receptors derive from an adult woman with stable Graves' hyperthyroidism.

The table lists this clonotype with a few counts. The chain joins TRBV4-1 to TRBJ1-3, with TRBD1 as a possible D gene (5 bases). From germline, CDR1 is MGHRA and CDR2 YSYEKL. The CDR3 runs to 17 residues. Trimming left V 3 bases short and J 4 bases short, with 19 bases between. As DNA, the CDR3 is TGCGCCAGCAGCCAGACAAGATTGCGGGGGTCGGGAAACACCATATATTTT. As protein: CASSQTRLRGSGNTIYF.

There are many counts of this clonotype. The chain couples TRBV6-5 to TRBJ1-2; no clear D gene. CDR3 length: 13 amino acids. Trimming removed 6 bases from V and 5 bases from J, with 13 bases in between. Germline V gives CDR1 MNHEY, CDR2 SVGAGI. CDR3 nucleotides: TGTGCCAGCAGGTTCACTGGGGATTATGGCTACACCTTC. This gives the protein CASRFTGDYGYTF.

This clonotype appeared many times. The rearrangement joins TRBV19 to TRBJ2-2, with D tentatively TRBD1 or TRBD2 (5 bases each). The CDR3 is 14 amino acids. CDR1 and CDR2 from the germline V gene are LNHDA and SQIVND (reference sequence). Trimming shortened V by 4 bases and J by 9 bases, and 15 bases separated the two germline ends. Written as DNA, the CDR3 is TGTGCCAGTAGTACCCTTGGGGGAATCAGGGAGCTGTTTTTT. This gives the protein CASSTLGGIRELFF.

This clonotype was seen a few times. V gene TRBV20-1 combines with J gene TRBJ2-1; D might be TRBD2 (6 bases). The germline V gene has CDR1 DFQATT and CDR2 SNEGSKA (reference sequence). V lost 3 bases and J lost 2, with 17 bases in between. The CDR3 is made up of 16 amino acids. The CDR3 DNA reads as TGCAGTGCTAGTTCTATAGCGGAGGAAACCTACAATGAGCAGTTCTTC. Its protein is CSASSIAEETYNEQFF.

This clonotype was detected many times. The gene calls are TRBV6-5 and TRBJ2-1; 8 bases line up with TRBD1. V was pared by 3 bases and J by 2 bases, with 12 bases of the junction left unmatched. Per germline, CDR1 MNHEY and CDR2 SVGAGI. CDR3 length: 18 residues. The CDR3 protein is CASSYQSAGGRPYNEQFF. The DNA of the CDR3 is TGTGCCAGCAGTTATCAATCGGCAGGGGGCCGCCCCTACAATGAGCAGTTCTTC.

This clonotype has at least ten counts. This sequence joins TRBV19 and TRBJ1-1; D is uncertain. The V end lost 0 bases, the J end lost 5 bases, and 13 bases lay between the germline ends. The germline gives CDR1 LNHDA, CDR2 SQIVND (reference sequence). This CDR3 contains 15 residues. CDR3 region: CASSIEGPLVTEAFF. CDR3 nucleotide sequence: TGTGCCAGTAGTATAGAAGGCCCGTTAGTTACTGAAGCTTTCTTT. Based on the CDR3 plus reference TRBV19 and TRBJ1-1, the full variable domain is DGGITQSPKYLFRKEGQNVTLSCEQNLNHDAMYWYRQDPGQGLRLIYYSQIVNDFQKGDIAEGYSVSREKKESFPLTVTSAQKNPTAFYLCASSIEGPLVTEAFFGQGTRLTVV.

Many counts were recorded for this clonotype. This chain uses TRBV6-2 or TRBV6-3 with TRBJ2-6; D could derive from TRBD1 or TRBD2 (5 bases each). V was trimmed by 7 bases and J by 0 bases, leaving 19 bases between them. The CDR3 sequence is 18 residues long. Germline V lookup: CDR1 MNHEY, CDR2 SVGEGT. CDR3 amino acids: CASKGWGTDNSGANVLTF. CDR3 bases: TGTGCCAGCAAGGGTTGGGGGACGGACAACTCTGGGGCCAACGTCCTGACTTTC.

V is TRBV6-2 or TRBV6-3 and J is TRBJ2-7; tentatively, D is TRBD1 or TRBD2 (5 bases each). V was clipped by 6 bases and J by 6 bases, with 21 bases between them. The CDR3 runs 15 residues. Germline values: CDR1 MNHEY, CDR2 SVGEGT. The CDR3 sequence is CASSRTSSGDGEQYF. Here the CDR3 DNA reads TGTGCCAGCAGCCGGACTTCATCCGGGGACGGCGAGCAGTACTTC.